The entry that follows covers one T cell receptor beta chain sequence. The antigen this receptor binds is unknown. No much larger clone exists at a distance of one base, and base qualities are not known. The data stem from a study of control samples from healthy donors and cancer patients (TCRdb year 2020). The method was the immunoSEQ multiplex PCR assay. TCRdb carries this immuneACCESS record with in-frame sequences only. Its versions omit some clonotypes, under half of them owing to an unresolved V gene in the studies checked, with the rest unexplained. In this sample the table shows approximately 17,000 clones, around nine tenths of which occur a single time. The ten biggest clones cover less than 35% of the sample. Counted from cysteine to phenylalanine, this CDR3 has 14 amino acids. The retained sequence is limited to the CDR3, 42 bases, with the frame set at the first base. The germline V gene encodes CDR1 SGHNT and CDR2 YYREEE (reference sequence). Trimming removed 3 bases from V and 1 base from J, leaving 9 bases between the germline ends.

The V and J segments used are TRBV5-4 and TRBJ2-3; the D gene is possibly TRBD2, with 6 bases matching. The sequenced material came from PBMCs. This receptor was taken from a man aged 55 to 70 with head and neck cancer. The DNA is as follows: TGTGCCAGCAGCTCCCGCGGGGGCACAGATACGCAGTATTTT. Its amino acids are CASSSRGGTDTQYF.